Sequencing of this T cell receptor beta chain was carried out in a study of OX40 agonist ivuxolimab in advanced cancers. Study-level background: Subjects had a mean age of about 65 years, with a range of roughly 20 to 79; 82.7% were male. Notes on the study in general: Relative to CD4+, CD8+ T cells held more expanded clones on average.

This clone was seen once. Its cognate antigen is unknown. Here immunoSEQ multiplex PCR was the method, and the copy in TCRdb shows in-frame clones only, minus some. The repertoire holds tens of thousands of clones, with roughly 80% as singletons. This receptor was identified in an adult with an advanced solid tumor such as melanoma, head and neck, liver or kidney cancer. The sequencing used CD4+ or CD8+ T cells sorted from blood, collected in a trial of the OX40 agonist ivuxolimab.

The CDR3 sequence: CASSYSAGESGYTF. The CDR3 nucleotides read TGTGCCAGCAGTTACTCGGCGGGGGAGTCGGGCTACACCTTC. The chain uses TRBV6-5 and TRBJ1-2; perhaps TRBD1 as D (5 bases). Per the germline V gene, CDR1 is MNHEY and CDR2 is SVGAGI. This CDR3 region has 14 residues. V lost 0 bases and J 8 bases, leaving 13 bases between the germline ends.